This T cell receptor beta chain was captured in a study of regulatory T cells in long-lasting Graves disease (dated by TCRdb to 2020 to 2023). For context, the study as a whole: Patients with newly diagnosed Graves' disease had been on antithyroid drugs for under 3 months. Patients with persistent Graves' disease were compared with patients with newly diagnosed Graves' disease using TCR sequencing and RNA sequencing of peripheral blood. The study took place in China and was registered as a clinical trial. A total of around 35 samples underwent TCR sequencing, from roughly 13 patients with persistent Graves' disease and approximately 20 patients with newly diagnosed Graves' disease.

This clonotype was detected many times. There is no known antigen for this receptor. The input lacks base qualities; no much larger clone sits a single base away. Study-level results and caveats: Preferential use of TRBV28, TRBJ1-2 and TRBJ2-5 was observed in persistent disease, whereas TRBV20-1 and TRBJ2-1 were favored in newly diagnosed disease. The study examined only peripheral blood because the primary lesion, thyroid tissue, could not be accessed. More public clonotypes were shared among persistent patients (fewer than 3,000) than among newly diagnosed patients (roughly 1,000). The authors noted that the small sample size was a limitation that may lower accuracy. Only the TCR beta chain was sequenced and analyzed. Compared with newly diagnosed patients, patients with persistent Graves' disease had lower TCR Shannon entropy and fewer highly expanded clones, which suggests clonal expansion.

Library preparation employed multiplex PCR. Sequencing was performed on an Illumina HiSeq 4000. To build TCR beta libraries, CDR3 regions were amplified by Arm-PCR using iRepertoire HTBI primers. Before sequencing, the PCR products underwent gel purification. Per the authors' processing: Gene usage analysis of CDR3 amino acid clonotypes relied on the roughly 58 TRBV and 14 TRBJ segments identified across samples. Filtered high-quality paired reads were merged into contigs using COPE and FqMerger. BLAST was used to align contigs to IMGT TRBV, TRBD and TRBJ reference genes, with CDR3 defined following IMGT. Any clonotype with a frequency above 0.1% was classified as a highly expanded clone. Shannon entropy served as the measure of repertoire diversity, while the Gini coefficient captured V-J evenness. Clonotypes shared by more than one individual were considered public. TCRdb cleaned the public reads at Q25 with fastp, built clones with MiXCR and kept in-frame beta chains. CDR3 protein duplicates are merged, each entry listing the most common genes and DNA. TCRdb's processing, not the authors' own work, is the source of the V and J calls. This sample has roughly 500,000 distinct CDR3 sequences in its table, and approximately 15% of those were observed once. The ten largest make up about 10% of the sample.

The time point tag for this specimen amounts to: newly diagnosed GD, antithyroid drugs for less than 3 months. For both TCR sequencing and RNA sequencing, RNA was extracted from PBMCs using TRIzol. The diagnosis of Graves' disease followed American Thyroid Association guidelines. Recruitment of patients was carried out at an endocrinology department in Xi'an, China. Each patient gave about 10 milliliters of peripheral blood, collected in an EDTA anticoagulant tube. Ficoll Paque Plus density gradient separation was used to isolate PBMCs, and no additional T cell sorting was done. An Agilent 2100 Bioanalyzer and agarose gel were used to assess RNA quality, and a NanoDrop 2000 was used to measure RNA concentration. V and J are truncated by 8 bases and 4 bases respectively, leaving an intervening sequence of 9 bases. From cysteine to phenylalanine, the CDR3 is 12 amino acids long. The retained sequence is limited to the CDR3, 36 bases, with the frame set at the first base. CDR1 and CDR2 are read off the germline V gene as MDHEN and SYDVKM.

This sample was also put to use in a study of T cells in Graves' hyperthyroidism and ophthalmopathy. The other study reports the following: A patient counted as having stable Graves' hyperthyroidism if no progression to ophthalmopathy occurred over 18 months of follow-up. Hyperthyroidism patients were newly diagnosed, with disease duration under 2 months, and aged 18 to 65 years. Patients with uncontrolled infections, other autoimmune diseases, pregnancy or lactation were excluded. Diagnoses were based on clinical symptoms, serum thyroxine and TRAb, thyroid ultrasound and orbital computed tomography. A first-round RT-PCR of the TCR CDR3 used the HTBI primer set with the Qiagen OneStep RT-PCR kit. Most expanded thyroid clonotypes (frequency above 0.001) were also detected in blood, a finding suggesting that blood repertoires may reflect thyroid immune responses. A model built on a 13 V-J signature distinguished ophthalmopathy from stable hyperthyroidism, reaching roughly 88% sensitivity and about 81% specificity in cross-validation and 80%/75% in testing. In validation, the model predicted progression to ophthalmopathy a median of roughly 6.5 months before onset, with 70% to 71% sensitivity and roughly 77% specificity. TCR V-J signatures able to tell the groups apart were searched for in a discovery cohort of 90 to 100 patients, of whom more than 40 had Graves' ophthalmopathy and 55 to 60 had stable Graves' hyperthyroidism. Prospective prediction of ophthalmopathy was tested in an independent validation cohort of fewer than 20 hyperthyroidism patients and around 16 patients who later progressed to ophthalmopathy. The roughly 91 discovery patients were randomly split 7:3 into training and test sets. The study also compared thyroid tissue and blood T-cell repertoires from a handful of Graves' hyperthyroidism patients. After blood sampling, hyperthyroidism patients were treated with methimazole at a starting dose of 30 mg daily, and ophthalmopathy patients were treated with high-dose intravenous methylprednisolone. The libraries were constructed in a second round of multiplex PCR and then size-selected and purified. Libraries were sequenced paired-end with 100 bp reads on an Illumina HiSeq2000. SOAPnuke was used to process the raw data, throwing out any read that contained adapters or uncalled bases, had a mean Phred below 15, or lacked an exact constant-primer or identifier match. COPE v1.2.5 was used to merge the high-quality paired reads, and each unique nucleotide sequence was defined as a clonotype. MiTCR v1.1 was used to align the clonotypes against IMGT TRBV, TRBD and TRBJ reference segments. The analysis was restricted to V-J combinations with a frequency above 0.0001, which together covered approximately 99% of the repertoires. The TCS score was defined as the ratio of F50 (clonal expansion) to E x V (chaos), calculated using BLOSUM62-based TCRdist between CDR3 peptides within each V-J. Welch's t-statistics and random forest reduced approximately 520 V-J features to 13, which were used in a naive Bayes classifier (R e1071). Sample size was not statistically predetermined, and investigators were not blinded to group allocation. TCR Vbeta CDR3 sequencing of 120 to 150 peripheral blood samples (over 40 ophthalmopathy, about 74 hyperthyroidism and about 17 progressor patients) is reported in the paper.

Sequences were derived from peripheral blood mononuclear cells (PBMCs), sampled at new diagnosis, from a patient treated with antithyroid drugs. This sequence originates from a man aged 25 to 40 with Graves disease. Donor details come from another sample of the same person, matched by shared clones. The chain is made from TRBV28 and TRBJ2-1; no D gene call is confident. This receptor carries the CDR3 CASGFGYNEQFF. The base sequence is TGTGCCAGCGGGTTTGGTTACAATGAGCAGTTCTTC.